The rows below give T cell receptor beta chains drawn from one sample of a study of blood T cell repertoires in COVID-19. Assay used: immunoSEQ multiplex PCR; TCRdb lists only in-frame clones, some missing. The table shows tens of thousands of clones, with about 80% occurring only once. The sample comprised peripheral blood. Source of these receptors: a human donor in a cohort sampled during active COVID-19. Each CDR3 is given with its conserved first and last residue. Each record gives: J gene, CDR3 length, D gene, clone size, V gene, CDR3 DNA, CDR3 protein. D genes are given only for firm matches. Expanded clones are given a class, and other clones once, few, many or no size at all.

j_call: TRBJ2-3
cdr3_length: 15
d_call: NA
clone_size: NA
v_call: TRBV5-1
cdr3_nt: TGCGCCAGCAGCTTGGTGGGGAGATCGAGAGATACGCAGTATTTT
cdr3_aa: CASSLVGRSRDTQYF

j_call: TRBJ1-5
cdr3_length: 14
d_call: NA
clone_size: NA
v_call: TRBV3-1/TRBV3-2
cdr3_nt: TGTGCCAGCAGCCAAGGGGGGGTGGGTCAGCCCCAGCATTTT
cdr3_aa: CASSQGGVGQPQHF

j_call: TRBJ1-2
cdr3_length: 15
d_call: TRBD1
clone_size: NA
v_call: TRBV9
cdr3_nt: TGTGCCAGCAGCGTACTTGGCAGGGGGAACGATGGCTACACCTTC
cdr3_aa: CASSVLGRGNDGYTF

j_call: TRBJ2-5
cdr3_length: 15
d_call: TRBD1
clone_size: NA
v_call: TRBV25-1
cdr3_nt: TGTGCCAGCAGTGAATACGGGACAGTCCAAGAGACCCAGTACTTC
cdr3_aa: CASSEYGTVQETQYF

j_call: TRBJ1-3
cdr3_length: 14
d_call: TRBD1
clone_size: NA
v_call: TRBV25-1
cdr3_nt: TGTGCCAGCGGCGACAGGGGAGCTGGAAACACCATATATTTT
cdr3_aa: CASGDRGAGNTIYF

j_call: TRBJ1-6
cdr3_length: 17
d_call: NA
clone_size: NA
v_call: TRBV5-4
cdr3_nt: TGTGCCAGCAGCTTCGGGCAGGGGATTACCTATAATTCACCCCTCCACTTT
cdr3_aa: CASSFGQGITYNSPLHF

j_call: TRBJ1-1
cdr3_length: 15
d_call: NA
clone_size: once
v_call: TRBV7-9
cdr3_nt: TGTGCCAGCAGCAGAGACAGAGCTTTGGGGACTGAAGCTTTCTTT
cdr3_aa: CASSRDRALGTEAFF

j_call: TRBJ1-5
cdr3_length: 14
d_call: TRBD1
clone_size: NA
v_call: TRBV2
cdr3_nt: TGTGCCAGCAGTAGGGACAGCCGCAATCAGCCCCAGCATTTT
cdr3_aa: CASSRDSRNQPQHF

j_call: TRBJ2-5
cdr3_length: 14
d_call: NA
clone_size: NA
v_call: TRBV4-1
cdr3_nt: TGCGCCAGCAGCCAAGGACAGTTCCAAGAGACCCAGTACTTC
cdr3_aa: CASSQGQFQETQYF

j_call: TRBJ1-6
cdr3_length: 14
d_call: NA
clone_size: NA
v_call: TRBV5-1
cdr3_nt: TGCGCCAGCAGCTTGGCCCTCTCCGAGCCACCCCTCCACTTT
cdr3_aa: CASSLALSEPPLHF

j_call: TRBJ2-1
cdr3_length: 16
d_call: NA
clone_size: once
v_call: TRBV19
cdr3_nt: TGTGCCAGTAGTGAGGAAATGCGGGAAGCCTACAATGAGCAGTTCTTC
cdr3_aa: CASSEEMREAYNEQFF

j_call: TRBJ2-1
cdr3_length: 15
d_call: NA
clone_size: NA
v_call: TRBV11-2
cdr3_nt: TGTGCCAGCAGCGCAGCGGTTAGCTCCTACAATGAGCAGTTCTTC
cdr3_aa: CASSAAVSSYNEQFF

j_call: TRBJ1-2
cdr3_length: 15
d_call: TRBD1
clone_size: NA
v_call: TRBV9
cdr3_nt: TGTGCCAGCAGCACTAGGCCGGGACAGTTATATGGCTACACCTTC
cdr3_aa: CASSTRPGQLYGYTF

j_call: TRBJ2-2
cdr3_length: 13
d_call: NA
clone_size: NA
v_call: TRBV19
cdr3_nt: TGTGCCAGTAGCCAACAGGACACCGGGGAGCTGTTTTTT
cdr3_aa: CASSQQDTGELFF

j_call: TRBJ2-3
cdr3_length: 16
d_call: TRBD2
clone_size: NA
v_call: TRBV6-2/TRBV6-3
cdr3_nt: TGTGCCAGCAGTTTTATCGGACTAGCGGGGGGTCATACGCAGTATTTT
cdr3_aa: CASSFIGLAGGHTQYF

j_call: TRBJ1-3
cdr3_length: 11
d_call: NA
clone_size: NA
v_call: TRBV7-2
cdr3_nt: TGTGCCAGCAGCCCCTTTAACACCATATATTTT
cdr3_aa: CASSPFNTIYF

j_call: TRBJ1-4
cdr3_length: 17
d_call: TRBD1
clone_size: NA
v_call: TRBV27
cdr3_nt: TGTGCCAGCAGTTTATCGGTTGGGGACAGGGCGGGTGAAAAACTGTTTTTT
cdr3_aa: CASSLSVGDRAGEKLFF

j_call: TRBJ1-5
cdr3_length: 15
d_call: NA
clone_size: NA
v_call: TRBV2
cdr3_nt: TGTGCCAGCACCAGCGAAATGGGAGTTGGTCAGCCCCAGCATTTT
cdr3_aa: CASTSEMGVGQPQHF

j_call: TRBJ2-1
cdr3_length: 13
d_call: NA
clone_size: NA
v_call: TRBV6-5
cdr3_nt: TGTGCCAGCAGTTACTCCCAATACAATGAGCAGTTCTTC
cdr3_aa: CASSYSQYNEQFF

j_call: TRBJ2-7
cdr3_length: 13
d_call: NA
clone_size: NA
v_call: TRBV9
cdr3_nt: TGTGCCAGCAGCGTAGGACCGGGTGGCGAGCAGTACTTC
cdr3_aa: CASSVGPGGEQYF

j_call: TRBJ1-6
cdr3_length: 15
d_call: TRBD1
clone_size: NA
v_call: TRBV27
cdr3_nt: TGTGCCAGCAGCTTAGGTACAGGGGGCGCGACACCCCTCCACTTT
cdr3_aa: CASSLGTGGATPLHF

j_call: TRBJ2-7
cdr3_length: 15
d_call: TRBD2
clone_size: few
v_call: TRBV7-9
cdr3_nt: TGTGCCAGCAGCTTAGCGCTCGGGACTAGCGGCGAGCAGTACTTC
cdr3_aa: CASSLALGTSGEQYF

j_call: TRBJ1-6
cdr3_length: 11
d_call: NA
clone_size: NA
v_call: TRBV12-2
cdr3_nt: TGTGCAAGTCCGCGTAATTCACCCCTCCACTTT
cdr3_aa: CASPRNSPLHF

j_call: TRBJ2-6
cdr3_length: 18
d_call: NA
clone_size: NA
v_call: TRBV7-9
cdr3_nt: TGTGCCAGCAGCTTACAGGGGCGATACCCCTCTGGGGCCAACGTCCTGACTTTC
cdr3_aa: CASSLQGRYPSGANVLTF

j_call: TRBJ2-7
cdr3_length: 14
d_call: TRBD2
clone_size: NA
v_call: TRBV10-3
cdr3_nt: TGTGCCATCAGTGATGGGGGGGTGTATCACGAGCAGTACTTC
cdr3_aa: CAISDGGVYHEQYF

j_call: TRBJ2-5
cdr3_length: 16
d_call: TRBD1
clone_size: NA
v_call: TRBV7-2
cdr3_nt: TGTGCCAGCAGCTCGACAAGGGACAGTCCTCAAGAGACCCAGTACTTC
cdr3_aa: CASSSTRDSPQETQYF

j_call: TRBJ2-2
cdr3_length: 16
d_call: NA
clone_size: NA
v_call: TRBV24-1
cdr3_nt: TGTGCCACCAGTGATTTGGGAAGGGGCCTTTCCGGGGAGCTGTTTTTT
cdr3_aa: CATSDLGRGLSGELFF

j_call: TRBJ2-1
cdr3_length: 17
d_call: TRBD1
clone_size: NA
v_call: TRBV24-1
cdr3_nt: TGTGCCACCAGTGGTTCCTCAGGGACAGGGGGGGACAATGAGCAGTTCTTC
cdr3_aa: CATSGSSGTGGDNEQFF

j_call: TRBJ2-1
cdr3_length: 16
d_call: NA
clone_size: NA
v_call: TRBV29-1
cdr3_nt: TGCAGCGTTGAAGGAGCAGGGGCTCCCTCCTACAATGAGCAGTTCTTC
cdr3_aa: CSVEGAGAPSYNEQFF

j_call: TRBJ2-2
cdr3_length: 19
d_call: NA
clone_size: few
v_call: TRBV9
cdr3_nt: TGTGCCAGCAGCGTAAAACCTGGGACGGGGCGGGGGAACACCGGGGAGCTGTTTTTT
cdr3_aa: CASSVKPGTGRGNTGELFF

j_call: TRBJ2-7
cdr3_length: 12
d_call: NA
clone_size: NA
v_call: TRBV24-1
cdr3_nt: TGTGCCACCAGTGACAGGGGAAACGAGCAGTACTTC
cdr3_aa: CATSDRGNEQYF

j_call: TRBJ1-2
cdr3_length: 14
d_call: NA
clone_size: NA
v_call: TRBV2
cdr3_nt: TGTGCCAGTCGCAAGGGGCTGGTAGTCTATGGCTACACCTTC
cdr3_aa: CASRKGLVVYGYTF

j_call: TRBJ1-6
cdr3_length: 13
d_call: TRBD1
clone_size: NA
v_call: TRBV9
cdr3_nt: TGTGCCAGCAGCCCAGGGGGCCATTCACCCCTCCACTTT
cdr3_aa: CASSPGGHSPLHF

j_call: TRBJ2-7
cdr3_length: 14
d_call: NA
clone_size: NA
v_call: TRBV18
cdr3_nt: TGTGCCAGCTCACCGAGCCAGGGTAGTCACGAGCAGTACTTC
cdr3_aa: CASSPSQGSHEQYF

j_call: TRBJ2-2
cdr3_length: 16
d_call: NA
clone_size: NA
v_call: TRBV18
cdr3_nt: TGTGCCAGCTCACCTAGAGCCCGGGACTCCACCGGGGAGCTGTTTTTT
cdr3_aa: CASSPRARDSTGELFF

j_call: TRBJ1-4
cdr3_length: 15
d_call: NA
clone_size: NA
v_call: TRBV5-1
cdr3_nt: TGCGCCAGCAGCTTGGCCCCCAGGGAGGCTGAAAAACTGTTTTTT
cdr3_aa: CASSLAPREAEKLFF

j_call: TRBJ2-7
cdr3_length: 16
d_call: TRBD2
clone_size: NA
v_call: TRBV25-1
cdr3_nt: TGTGCCAGCAGTGAATCGGCGGGGGGCGTTCACTACGAGCAGTACTTC
cdr3_aa: CASSESAGGVHYEQYF

j_call: TRBJ2-3
cdr3_length: 13
d_call: NA
clone_size: NA
v_call: TRBV11-2
cdr3_nt: TGTGCCACCTCATACGGGGGCACAGATACGCAGTATTTT
cdr3_aa: CATSYGGTDTQYF

j_call: TRBJ2-7
cdr3_length: 14
d_call: TRBD1
clone_size: NA
v_call: TRBV11-2
cdr3_nt: TGTGCCAGCAGCCTAACAAACAGGGGCCACGAGCAGTACTTC
cdr3_aa: CASSLTNRGHEQYF

j_call: TRBJ1-4
cdr3_length: 19
d_call: TRBD1
clone_size: NA
v_call: TRBV18
cdr3_nt: TGTGCCAGCTCACCACAGCCGGGACAGACCATCGCAACTAATGAAAAACTGTTTTTT
cdr3_aa: CASSPQPGQTIATNEKLFF

j_call: TRBJ2-1
cdr3_length: 16
d_call: TRBD2
clone_size: once
v_call: TRBV20-1
cdr3_nt: TGCAGTGCTAGTGCCGGACTAGCGGCCGCCTACAATGAGCAGTTCTTC
cdr3_aa: CSASAGLAAAYNEQFF

j_call: TRBJ1-2
cdr3_length: 13
d_call: NA
clone_size: NA
v_call: TRBV27
cdr3_nt: TGTGCCAGCGGTGGGTGGAGGGGAGGTGGCTACACCTTC
cdr3_aa: CASGGWRGGGYTF

j_call: TRBJ1-1
cdr3_length: 14
d_call: NA
clone_size: NA
v_call: TRBV19
cdr3_nt: TGTGCCAGTCGTCGGGTAGGGGTGAAGACTGAAGCTTTCTTT
cdr3_aa: CASRRVGVKTEAFF

j_call: TRBJ2-7
cdr3_length: 16
d_call: NA
clone_size: NA
v_call: TRBV12-1
cdr3_nt: TGTGCCAGCAGCTTTCCCACCTCACGACTCACCTACGAGCAGTACTTC
cdr3_aa: CASSFPTSRLTYEQYF

j_call: TRBJ2-7
cdr3_length: 13
d_call: TRBD1
clone_size: NA
v_call: TRBV6-5
cdr3_nt: TGTGCCAGCACCAAGACAGGGTCCTACGAGCAGTACTTC
cdr3_aa: CASTKTGSYEQYF

j_call: TRBJ2-1
cdr3_length: 18
d_call: NA
clone_size: NA
v_call: TRBV3-1/TRBV3-2
cdr3_nt: TGTGCCAGCAGCCAAGATCTCAGCGGGCACGGCGCCTACAATGAGCAGTTCTTC
cdr3_aa: CASSQDLSGHGAYNEQFF